This TCR beta chain was recovered during a study of technical replicates of blood from a handful of donors. Sequenced by immunoSEQ multiplex PCR; TCRdb stores in-frame clones only, minus some. The table records tens of thousands of clones, 85% to 95% of them present only once. The V gene lost 0 bases and the J gene lost 0 bases, with 7 bases spanning the gap. This CDR3 comprises 15 residues. Germline CDR1 is SGHRS and CDR2 is YFSETQ. The sample consisted of T cells isolated from PBMCs. The V and J genes are TRBV5-1 and TRBJ2-4; D is undetermined. The clonotype was recovered from a human donor in good health. This chain's CDR3 is CASSLGPVAKNIQYF. The CDR3 nucleotides read TGCGCCAGCAGCTTGGGGCCCGTAGCCAAAAACATTCAGTACTTC. The complete variable domain, with remaining parts taken from reference TRBV5-1 and TRBJ2-4, reads KAGVTQTPRYLIKTRGQQVTLSCSPISGHRSVSWYQQTPGQGLQFLFEYFSETQRNKGNFPGRFSGRQFSNSRSEMNVSTLELGDSALYLCASSLGPVAKNIQYFGAGTRLSVL.